This TCR beta chain was sequenced in a study of T cell changes during pregnancy in multiple sclerosis. Clones were read by immunoSEQ multiplex PCR, and TCRdb kept only the in-frame ones, dropping some. The data contain about 94,000 clones, around 94% of them singletons. This receptor was taken from a female donor with multiple sclerosis, enrolled in a pregnancy study. The input for sequencing was peripheral blood, taken in the third trimester of pregnancy.

CDR3 residues: CASSSPILAGGGDTQYF. Written as DNA, the CDR3 is TGTGCCAGCAGCTCACCAATTCTAGCGGGAGGCGGGGATACGCAGTATTTT. The chain has TRBV7-6 and TRBJ2-3; 11 positions agree with TRBD2. V was pared by 4 bases and J by 6 bases, with 12 bases of the junction left unmatched. In germline, CDR1 is SGHVS, CDR2 FNYEAQ. The CDR3 has 17 residues.